The 27 T cell receptor beta chains given below trace back to one sample, sequenced in a study of radiotherapy plus CTLA-4 blockade in lung cancer. Clones were sequenced by immunoSEQ multiplex PCR, and TCRdb holds only the in-frame ones, with some missing. The data contain about 120,000 clones, 85% to 90% of them singletons. The specimen was peripheral blood, collected from a patient treated with radiotherapy plus ipilimumab. These receptors were collected from a human donor with non-small cell lung cancer that progressed on radiotherapy plus ipilimumab.

V and J are TRBV6-1 and TRBJ1-5, with TRBD1 matching over 8 bases. The CDR3 has 15 residues. Germline-derived CDR1 and CDR2 are MNHNS and SASEGT. With V trimmed by 1 base and J by 9 bases, 8 bases remained unmatched. This CDR3 is CASSEGPSGTGPQHF. In DNA, the CDR3 is TGTGCCAGCAGTGAAGGCCCGTCCGGGACAGGGCCCCAGCATTTT.

This clone was seen a single time. The V call is TRBV6-1, the J call TRBJ2-7; the D gene is possibly TRBD1 (6 bases). V lost 1 base and J 2 bases, leaving 12 bases between the germline ends. Germline-derived CDR1 and CDR2 are MNHNS and SASEGT. This CDR3 has 15 amino acids. The CDR3 nucleotides read TGTGCCAGCAGTGAAGGAGGGGGATTACCCTACGAGCAGTACTTC. Residues: CASSEGGGLPYEQYF.

V gene TRBV10-3 combines with J gene TRBJ2-3, with 13 positions matching TRBD2. Trimming removed 5 bases from V and 4 bases from J; junction bases left unmatched: 0. From germline, CDR1 is ENHRY and CDR2 SYGVKD. This CDR3 comprises 14 residues. The CDR3 reads CAISTSGRADTQYF. The CDR3 region has the DNA TGTGCCATCAGTACTAGCGGGAGGGCAGATACGCAGTATTTT.

V and J are TRBV27 and TRBJ2-7; a possible D gene is TRBD1 (6 bases). In germline, CDR1 is MNHEY, CDR2 SMNVEV (reference sequence). The CDR3 sequence is 15 residues long. V was cut by 6 bases and J by 3 bases, with 18 bases left in between. The CDR3 loop is CASSVSPRTDYEQYF. CDR3 DNA: TGTGCCAGCAGCGTATCTCCTCGGACAGACTACGAGCAGTACTTC.

This chain joins TRBV7-6 and TRBJ1-3; perhaps TRBD1 as D (6 bases). There are 18 residues in the CDR3. V lost 0 bases and J 2 bases, leaving 17 bases between the germline ends. CDR1 and CDR2 from the germline V gene are SGHVS and FNYEAQ. The chain's CDR3 is CASSLASPSGATGNTIYF. The CDR3 DNA sequence: TGTGCCAGCAGCTTAGCGAGTCCATCGGGGGCGACTGGAAACACCATATATTTT.

The gene calls are TRBV12-5 and TRBJ1-2, with 10 nucleotides matching TRBD1. Germline V gene data show CDR1 as LGHNT and CDR2 as FRNRAP. Germline trimming cut 1 base from V and 1 base from J; bases unmatched to any gene: 12. The length of the CDR3 is 19 residues. This CDR3 reads CASGLDPRDRGGGNYGYTF. The CDR3 DNA is TGTGCTAGTGGTTTGGACCCCCGGGACAGGGGAGGCGGTAACTATGGCTACACCTTC.

The DNA for the CDR3 is TGTGCCAGCAGCTTGAGTGAAAAACTGTTTTTT. Translating gives CASSLSEKLFF. The V gene is TRBV7-3, the J gene TRBJ1-4; D is undetermined. CDR1 SGHTA and CDR2 FQGTGA come from the germline V gene. The length of the CDR3 is 11 residues. Trimming shortened V by 3 bases and J by 7 bases, and 3 bases separated the two germline ends.

This clone has a single count. The rearrangement joins TRBV29-1 to TRBJ2-5, with D tentatively TRBD2 (6 bases). Per germline, CDR1 SQVTM and CDR2 ANQGSEA. Trimming took off 6 bases at V and 5 bases at J, with 19 bases between the two ends. There are 14 residues in the CDR3. CDR3 protein: CSVDSVGGGETQYF. The DNA for the CDR3 is TGCAGCGTGGACTCAGTGGGTGGGGGGGAGACCCAGTACTTC.

The CDR3 region has the DNA TGCAGCGGCCTTTGGGACGAGCAGTACTTC. Translating it yields CSGLWDEQYF. The V call is TRBV29-1, the J call TRBJ2-7; D gene uncertain. Germline-derived CDR1 and CDR2 are SQVTM and ANQGSEA. CDR3 size: 10 residues. V lost 7 bases and J lost 5, with 9 bases in between.

This clone has a single count. The chain employs TRBV13 and TRBJ2-1, with D tentatively TRBD2 (6 bases). The CDR3 length is 17 residues. Trimming stripped 0 bases from V and 2 bases from J, with 14 bases between. Germline-derived CDR1 and CDR2 are PRHDT and FYEKMQ (reference sequence). In DNA, the CDR3 is TGTGCCAGCAGCTTAGGCCTTTTGGAGGGAGCCTACAATGAGCAGTTCTTC. It yields the protein CASSLGLLEGAYNEQFF.

The CDR3 DNA follows: TGCAGTGCTAGGGCAAGAGAGACCCAGTACTTC. This codes for CSARARETQYF. The chain has TRBV20-1 and TRBJ2-5; D gene uncertain. Looked up from germline, CDR1 is DFQATT and CDR2 is SNEGSKA (reference sequence). V dropped 3 bases and J dropped 4 bases, with 6 bases sitting between them. This CDR3 spans 11 amino acids.

The V call is TRBV2, the J call TRBJ2-7; D uncertain. The CDR3 length is 13 residues. Trimming took off 7 bases at V and 7 bases at J, with 17 bases between the two ends. The V gene's germline CDR1 is SNHLY and CDR2 FYNNEI. The CDR3 nucleotides are TGTGCCAGCACTCCGGGCCCGGTCGGGGAGCAGTACTTC. Protein: CASTPGPVGEQYF.

This clone has a single count. The J gene is TRBJ2-3, the V gene TRBV5-1; D is tentatively TRBD1 or TRBD2 (6 bases each). The V and J ends lost 0 bases and 4 bases respectively, with 12 bases between them. This CDR3 is built from 15 residues. Germline CDR1 SGHRS, CDR2 YFSETQ. The CDR3 sequence: CASSLDVGGADTQYF. The CDR3 DNA reads as TGCGCCAGCAGCTTGGATGTCGGGGGCGCAGATACGCAGTATTTT.

The rearrangement links TRBV2 to TRBJ2-5, with D tentatively TRBD1 or TRBD2 (5 bases each). Trimming left V 5 bases short and J 13 bases short, with 14 bases between. Germline CDR1 SNHLY, CDR2 FYNNEI. CDR3 size: 11 residues. The CDR3 reads CASSWQGVGYF. The CDR3 region has the DNA TGTGCCAGCAGTTGGCAGGGAGTAGGGTACTTC.

The chain is built from TRBV7-9 and TRBJ2-7, with unresolved D. Per germline, CDR1 SEHNR and CDR2 FQNEAQ (reference sequence). The V and J ends lost 5 bases and 5 bases respectively, with 19 bases between them. This CDR3 is 15 amino acids long. The CDR3 DNA follows: TGTGCCAGCAGCCCAAAATCCAGGCTTGGGAACGAGCAGTACTTC. Translating gives CASSPKSRLGNEQYF.

V gene TRBV6-1 combines with J gene TRBJ1-5; D is uncertain. The ends were cut back, 1 base at V and 5 bases at J, with 6 bases in the middle. The germline V gene has CDR1 MNHNS and CDR2 SASEGT. This CDR3 comprises 13 residues. The CDR3 DNA reads as TGTGCCAGCAGTGAAGTTAATCATCAGCCCCAGCATTTT. It codes for CASSEVNHQPQHF.

This clone was recorded only once. This rearrangement joins TRBV5-1 to TRBJ2-7; 9 nucleotides agree with TRBD1. V was pared by 1 base and J by 5 bases, with 4 bases of the junction left unmatched. The CDR3 sequence is 14 residues long. CDR1 and CDR2 from the germline V gene are SGHRS and YFSETQ. The DNA of the CDR3 is TGCGCCAGCAGCTTGCCGGGGACAGGGAACGAGCAGTACTTC. It encodes CASSLPGTGNEQYF. Based on the CDR3 plus reference TRBV5-1 and TRBJ2-7, the full variable domain is KAGVTQTPRYLIKTRGQQVTLSCSPISGHRSVSWYQQTPGQGLQFLFEYFSETQRNKGNFPGRFSGRQFSNSRSEMNVSTLELGDSALYLCASSLPGTGNEQYFGPGTRLTVT.

This chain joins TRBV25-1 and TRBJ2-5, with 9 bases fitting TRBD2. V shed 4 bases and J 5 bases; nucleotides not matched to a gene: 5. Germline CDR1 MGHDK, CDR2 SYGVNS. The CDR3 length is 14 residues. CDR3 DNA sequence: TGTGCCAGCAGTGGAGGGACTAGCTGGGAGACCCAGTACTTC. This translates into CASSGGTSWETQYF.

The gene calls are TRBV27 and TRBJ1-1; unclear D gene. Trimming took 3 bases from V and 5 from J, leaving 10 bases between them. The CDR3 totals 13 residues. Germline CDR1 MNHEY, CDR2 SMNVEV (reference sequence). CDR3 amino acids: CASSFRHLTEAFF. The CDR3 bases are TGTGCCAGCAGTTTCAGACATTTGACTGAAGCTTTCTTT.

CDR3 sequence reads: CASSEAQGSEQYF. In nucleotides, the CDR3 is TGTGCCAGCAGCGAGGCCCAGGGATCCGAGCAGTACTTC. The gene calls are TRBV9 and TRBJ2-7; D is possibly TRBD1 (5 bases). Germline CDR1 and CDR2: SGDLS and YYNGEE. V was clipped by 3 bases and J by 6 bases, with 13 bases between them. The CDR3 is 13 amino acids.

This clone was counted a few times. The chain has TRBV4-1 and TRBJ1-2, with D possibly matching TRBD1 (5 bases). The CDR3 extends over 12 amino acids. V lost 8 bases, J lost 6 bases, and 13 bases lay in between. Germline V gene sequence: CDR1 MGHRA, CDR2 YSYEKL. This CDR3 is CASAGHPHGYTF. DNA for the CDR3: TGCGCCAGCGCTGGACACCCCCATGGCTACACCTTC.

This clone was seen more than once but under ten times. V usage is TRBV10-1 and J usage is TRBJ2-2; D perhaps matches TRBD1 (6 bases). Trimming cost V 3 bases and J 1 base, with 12 bases left between them. From germline, CDR1 is WNHNN and CDR2 SYGVQD (reference sequence). The CDR3 has 16 amino acids. CDR3 nucleotides: TGCGCCAGCAGTGACCAGGGGACGGGGAACACCGGGGAGCTGTTTTTT. It is translated as CASSDQGTGNTGELFF.

This clone was counted between two and nine times. The genes are TRBV7-6 and TRBJ1-1; D is unclear. CDR1 SGHVS and CDR2 FNYEAQ come from the germline V gene. V dropped 2 bases and J dropped 1 base, with 5 bases sitting between them. This CDR3 has 13 residues. The CDR3 DNA reads TGTGCCAGCAGCTTACGTGAGAACACTGAAGCTTTCTTT. It encodes CASSLRENTEAFF.

V gene TRBV19 combines with J gene TRBJ2-1; perhaps TRBD2 as D (6 bases). V gave up 5 bases and J gave up 7 bases, with 21 bases separating them. This CDR3 has 16 residues. Germline assignment: CDR1 LNHDA and CDR2 SQIVND (reference sequence). CDR3 in DNA: TGTGCCAGTAGTCGCAAATTGGGACTCAAGGGGAATGAGCAGTTCTTC. Its translation: CASSRKLGLKGNEQFF.

The chain employs TRBV18 and TRBJ2-7; 9 bases are a match to TRBD1. The J segment lost 2 bases and the V segment lost 4 bases, leaving 6 bases of the junction unmatched. Germline CDR1 KGHSH, CDR2 LQKENI. CDR3 length equals 15 residues. The CDR3 here is CASSLPGQGAYEQYF. The CDR3 DNA is TGTGCCAGCTCACTACCGGGACAGGGTGCCTACGAGCAGTACTTC.

J is TRBJ2-7 and V is TRBV7-8; TRBD2 agrees at 8 bases. Per the germline V gene, CDR1 is SGHVS and CDR2 is FQNEAQ. Trimming took 5 bases from V and 6 from J; bases not matched to a gene: 3. The CDR3 sequence is 12 residues long. In DNA, the CDR3 is TGTGCCAGCAGCGCGACTAGCGTCGAGCAGTACTTC. This encodes CASSATSVEQYF. Using reference TRBV7-8 and TRBJ2-7 for the parts outside the CDR3, the full variable domain is GAGVSQSPRYKVAKRGQDVALRCDPISGHVSLFWYQQALGQGPEFLTYFQNEAQLDKSGLPSDRFFAERPEGSVSTLKIQRTQQEDSAVYLCASSATSVEQYFGPGTRLTVT.

This clone was observed a few times. This chain connects TRBV7-3 to TRBJ2-5, with no clear D. The CDR3 consists of 15 residues. Trimming cost V 0 bases and J 2 bases, with 10 bases left between them. Germline values: CDR1 SGHTA, CDR2 FQGTGA. The DNA for the CDR3 is TGTGCCAGCAGCTTAACGATTGGCGCACAAGAGACCCAGTACTTC. This gives the protein CASSLTIGAQETQYF. The whole variable domain, filled in from reference TRBV7-3 and TRBJ2-5, reads GAGVSQTPSNKVTEKGKYVELRCDPISGHTALYWYRQSLGQGPEFLIYFQGTGAADDSGLPNDRFFAVRPEGSVSTLKIQRTERGDSAVYLCASSLTIGAQETQYFGPGTRLLVL.